This is a list of T cell receptor beta chains from one sample in a study of blood T cell repertoires in COVID-19. Using immunoSEQ multiplex PCR, the repertoire was profiled, and TCRdb retains in-frame clones only, with some absent. The sample records 300,000 or so clones, 80% to 90% being singletons. Sequencing was carried out using PBMCs or T cells enriched from blood (not recorded which). These receptors originate from a woman aged 40 to 50 with acute COVID-19. The CDR3 runs from the conserved cysteine through the conserved F or W. The D gene is left open where the match is weak. Part of the rows lack a size; the others show once, few, many or a class for expanded clones.

j_call v_call d_call clone_size cdr3_nt cdr3_aa
TRBJ2-1 TRBV7-2 NA few TGTGCCAGCAGCTTAAGAGCGGGTGGTTACAATGAGCAGTTCTTC CASSLRAGGYNEQFF
TRBJ1-5 TRBV27 NA NA TGTGCCAGCAGTTTAAGGGGCGGTGGGGTCCACGGCAATCAGCCCCAGCATTTT CASSLRGGGVHGNQPQHF
TRBJ1-1 TRBV5-3 TRBD1 few TGTGCCAGAAGCTTGGTGGTGTCAGGGGGCAGGAACACTGAAGCTTTCTTT CARSLVVSGGRNTEAFF
TRBJ1-4 TRBV10-3 NA few TGTGCCATCAGTCAGGGGACGAGAGAAAAACTGTTTTTT CAISQGTREKLFF
TRBJ2-3 TRBV6-2/TRBV6-3 TRBD2 NA TGTGCCAGCAGTTTCATCGGGGGGAACACAGATACGCAGTATTTT CASSFIGGNTDTQYF
TRBJ1-1 TRBV18 TRBD1 NA TGTGCCAGCTCACCGGGACAGGGGGCAACTGAAGCTTTCTTT CASSPGQGATEAFF
TRBJ1-2 TRBV4-3 TRBD1 NA TGCGCCAGCAGCCAAACCCGGGACAGTAACTATGGCTACACCTTC CASSQTRDSNYGYTF
TRBJ1-5 TRBV5-7 NA NA TGTGCCAGCAGCTCTCACAGGGCCCCTGTGACCCCAGCATTT CASSSHRAPVTPAF
TRBJ1-5 TRBV12-3/TRBV12-4 NA NA TGTGCCAGCAGTTTACCCCCCCGGACAGCCCAGCATTTT CASSLPPRTAQHF
TRBJ2-1 TRBV27 TRBD2 NA TGTGCCAGCAGTTTATCGAGAGTAGCGGGAAAGAGATCTAATGAGCAGTTCTTC CASSLSRVAGKRSNEQFF
TRBJ2-2 TRBV19 TRBD2 NA TGTGCCAGTAGTACCCCCGTAGGCGGGAGAACCGGGGAGCTGTTTTTT CASSTPVGGRTGELFF
TRBJ2-1 TRBV14 TRBD2 NA TGTGCCAGCAGCCAAGGGGTCCCTAGCGGTCATGAGCAGTTCTTC CASSQGVPSGHEQFF
TRBJ1-6 TRBV28 NA NA TGTGCCAGCAGTCTTAGACTGGTCTATAATTCACCCCTCCACTTT CASSLRLVYNSPLHF